Shown below are 21 T cell receptor beta chains from a single sample sequenced in a study of long-term antiretroviral therapy in people with HIV. A v3.0 immunoSEQ assay was performed at survey level. Generated by immunoSEQ multiplex PCR, the TCRdb table keeps only in-frame clones and is missing some. The top ten clones hold 23% of a sample with roughly 25,000 clones, roughly 87% of them seen once. The sequencing here drew on unsorted PBMCs, taken 0.4 years after starting antiretroviral therapy. The origin of the receptors is a man aged 45-65 years with HIV.

The V call is TRBV7-9, the J call TRBJ2-2; D might be TRBD1 (5 bases). The CDR3 length is 15 residues. Trimming left V 5 bases short and J 4 bases short, with 14 bases between. The germline gives CDR1 SEHNR, CDR2 FQNEAQ (reference sequence). The CDR3 DNA reads TGTGCCAGCAGCAACCCGACAGTTCGCACCGGGGAGCTGTTTTTT. Amino acid sequence: CASSNPTVRTGELFF.

This clone was seen a handful of times. The rearrangement links TRBV2 to TRBJ1-6; unclear D gene. The germline V gene encodes CDR1 SNHLY and CDR2 FYNNEI. The V end was cut by 2 bases, the J end by 7 bases, with 0 bases between. The CDR3 is 11 residues long. CDR3 nucleotides: TGTGCCAGCAGTGAAAATTCACCCCTCCACTTT. It encodes CASSENSPLHF.

The chain uses TRBV4-3 and TRBJ1-2; D is possibly TRBD1 (5 bases). V lost 0 bases and J 5 bases, leaving 13 bases between the germline ends. The CDR3 is 15 amino acids. Germline V gene sequence: CDR1 LGHNA, CDR2 YSLEER. The CDR3, as DNA: TGCGCCAGCAGCCAAGAGCCAGGGCAGTTATATGGCTACACCTTC. Protein product: CASSQEPGQLYGYTF.

The chain recombines TRBV18 with TRBJ1-1, with a possible D match to TRBD1 (6 bases). The CDR3 spans 15 residues. The germline CDR1 and CDR2 sequences are KGHSH and LQKENI. V shed 4 bases and J shed 2 bases, with 14 bases lying between them. This CDR3 is CASSQIRTANTEAFF. In nucleotides, the CDR3 is TGTGCCAGCTCACAAATCAGGACAGCTAACACTGAAGCTTTCTTT.

This clone was detected only a few times. This rearrangement joins TRBV11-2 to TRBJ2-5; 8 bases agree with TRBD2. This CDR3 comprises 15 residues. Germline loops: CDR1 SGHAT, CDR2 FQNNGV. V lost 4 bases and J lost 4; bases outside the gene matches: 8. The CDR3, as DNA: TGTGCCAGCAGCTCTGGGGGACTAGGGGGAGAGACCCAGTACTTC. This gives the protein CASSSGGLGGETQYF. The full variable domain, with the rest looked up from reference TRBV11-2 and TRBJ2-5, is EAGVAQSPRYKIIEKRQSVAFWCNPISGHATLYWYQQILGQGPKLLIQFQNNGVVDDSQLPKDRFSAERLKGVDSTLKIQPAKLEDSAVYLCASSSGGLGGETQYFGPGTRLLVL.

The genes are TRBV5-4 and TRBJ2-1; D perhaps matches TRBD2 (6 bases). This CDR3 has 16 residues. Trimming took 6 bases from V and 2 from J, leaving 18 bases between them. Looked up from germline, CDR1 is SGHNT and CDR2 is YYREEE (reference sequence). CDR3 protein: CASTSGGASTYNEQFF. Written as DNA, the CDR3 is TGTGCCAGCACCTCCGGAGGGGCTAGTACCTACAATGAGCAGTTCTTC. Full variable domain (missing parts from reference TRBV5-4 and TRBJ2-1): ETGVTQSPTHLIKTRGQQVTLRCSSQSGHNTVSWYQQALGQGPQFIFQYYREEENGRGNFPPRFSGLQFPNYSSELNVNALELDDSALYLCASTSGGASTYNEQFFGPGTRLTVL.

This clone was counted between two and nine times. The chain uses TRBV7-3 and TRBJ1-2, with 7 bases lining up with TRBD1. The J segment lost 6 bases and the V segment lost 5 bases, leaving 6 bases of the junction unmatched. Germline lookup yields CDR1 SGHTA and CDR2 FQGTGA. The CDR3 loop spans 13 amino acids. In nucleotides, the CDR3 is TGTGCCAGCAGCGCCACACAGGGGAATGGCTACACCTTC. Encoded protein: CASSATQGNGYTF.

This chain connects TRBV7-2 to TRBJ1-1; no reliable D call. Trimming cost V 4 bases and J 9 bases, with 15 bases left between them. Germline CDR1 SGHTA, CDR2 FQGNSA. This CDR3 spans 13 amino acids. The CDR3, as DNA: TGTGCCAGCAGCTCAACGGTCCAGAATCAAGCTTTCTTT. The encoded protein is CASSSTVQNQAFF.

The rearrangement uses TRBV27 and TRBJ1-1, with a weak D call TRBD1 (5 bases). CDR1 MNHEY and CDR2 SMNVEV come from the germline V gene (reference sequence). Trimming shortened V by 2 bases and J by 0 bases, and 13 bases separated the two germline ends. This CDR3 is built from 16 residues. In DNA form, the CDR3 reads TGTGCCAGCAGTTTACTAGGGGCCGCTTTGAACACTGAAGCTTTCTTT. Translating it yields CASSLLGAALNTEAFF.

This chain connects TRBV28 to TRBJ1-1, with D hard to call. The germline V gene has CDR1 MDHEN and CDR2 SYDVKM. Trimming left V 2 bases short and J 2 bases short, with 9 bases between. The CDR3 is 14 residues long. CDR3 DNA: TGTGCCAGCAGTTTAACGGCGGAAAACACTGAAGCTTTCTTT. Translation gives CASSLTAENTEAFF. Variable domain in full (rest from reference TRBV28 and TRBJ1-1): DVKVTQSSRYLVKRTGEKVFLECVQDMDHENMFWYRQDPGLGLRLIYFSYDVKMKEKGDIPEGYSVSREKKERFSLILESASTNQTSMYLCASSLTAENTEAFFGQGTRLTVV.

This clone was picked up one time. The chain is built from TRBV6-1 and TRBJ1-2; D gene unclear. This CDR3 comprises 15 residues. The V gene lost 2 bases and the J gene lost 2 bases, with 12 bases spanning the gap. Germline assignment: CDR1 MNHNS and CDR2 SASEGT. In DNA, the CDR3 is TGTGCCAGCAGTGAACGGTCGGCAAGCAACTATGGCTACACCTTC. Encoded protein: CASSERSASNYGYTF.

The chain uses TRBV6-6 and TRBJ1-6; 11 bases map to TRBD1. The CDR3 runs 16 residues. In germline, CDR1 is MNHNY, CDR2 SVGAGI (reference sequence). The ends lost 3 bases at V and 10 bases at J; junction bases unmatched: 8. This CDR3 is CASSYFGTGGGSPLHF. CDR3 nucleotides: TGTGCCAGCAGTTATTTCGGGACAGGGGGAGGGTCACCCCTCCACTTT.

The genes are TRBV6-6 and TRBJ2-2; weak D call: TRBD2 (5 bases). The V gene lost 6 bases and the J gene lost 7 bases, with 12 bases spanning the gap. In germline, CDR1 is MNHNY, CDR2 SVGAGI (reference sequence). The CDR3 covers 13 residues. The chain's CDR3 is CASSSNGGGELFF. The CDR3 nucleotides are TGTGCCAGCAGCTCTAATGGAGGCGGGGAGCTGTTTTTT.

A few counts support this clone. The CDR3 DNA is TGTGCCAGCAGTCCGACGACAGGGTCCGGCTACACCTTC. Translating it yields CASSPTTGSGYTF. The genes are TRBV6-6 and TRBJ1-2, with 7 bases that match TRBD1. This CDR3 is built from 13 residues. Germline V gives CDR1 MNHNY, CDR2 SVGAGI (reference sequence). V trimming: 5 bases; J trimming: 8 bases; junction bases outside the gene matches: 8.

The chain has TRBV6-4 and TRBJ1-6, with D possibly being TRBD1 (5 bases). The CDR3 runs 14 residues. Germline V lookup: CDR1 MRHNA, CDR2 SNTAGT. V was pared by 3 bases and J by 7 bases, with 10 bases between. CDR3 coding DNA: TGTGCCAGCAGTGAAGGGACGCGGAATTCACCCCTCCACTTT. This sequence encodes CASSEGTRNSPLHF.

The rearrangement links TRBV7-9 to TRBJ2-5; TRBD1 agrees at 11 bases. CDR1 is SEHNR and CDR2 is FQNEAQ in the germline V gene (reference sequence). The CDR3 loop spans 16 amino acids. Unmatched junction bases numbered 9, after V lost 4 bases and J lost 5 bases. CDR3 DNA sequence: TGTGCCAGCAGCTCCTCGGACAGGGGGCTGTGGGAGACCCAGTACTTC. It yields the protein CASSSSDRGLWETQYF.

The chain is built from TRBV11-3 and TRBJ2-1; tentatively, D is TRBD2 (6 bases). Trimming pared 5 bases from V and 6 bases from J, leaving 20 bases between. Germline V CDR1 and CDR2: SGHNT, YENEEA. This CDR3 comprises 16 residues. The CDR3 loop reads CASSPLGNPGVNEQFF. The CDR3 DNA sequence: TGTGCCAGCAGCCCACTCGGGAACCCGGGGGTCAATGAGCAGTTCTTC. Full variable domain (outside the CDR3, taken from reference TRBV11-3 and TRBJ2-1): EAGVVQSPRYKIIEKKQPVAFWCNPISGHNTLYWYLQNLGQGPELLIRYENEEAVDDSQLPKDRFSAERLKGVDSTLKIQPAELGDSAVYLCASSPLGNPGVNEQFFGPGTRLTVL.

This clone was picked up one time. The chain uses TRBV29-1 and TRBJ1-1, with D perhaps matching TRBD1 (5 bases). The germline V gene encodes CDR1 SQVTM and CDR2 ANQGSEA. The CDR3 loop spans 14 amino acids. Deletions cut 4 bases from V and 4 bases from J, with 16 bases between. The CDR3 region is CSVVPGRGFTEAFF. As DNA, the CDR3 is TGCAGCGTTGTCCCCGGGCGGGGGTTCACTGAAGCTTTCTTT.

The J gene is TRBJ1-2, the V gene TRBV7-3, with TRBD1 matching 9 bases. The CDR3 is 17 amino acids. CDR1 and CDR2 (germline): SGHTA, FQGTGA. V shed 5 bases and J 3 bases; nucleotides not matched to a gene: 13. The CDR3: CASSPGPGTGFDYGYTF. DNA of the CDR3: TGTGCCAGCAGCCCCGGTCCCGGGACAGGGTTTGACTATGGCTACACCTTC.

This clone appeared a few times. The chain uses TRBV11-2 and TRBJ1-2; no firm D call. V lost 1 base to trimming and J lost 5 bases, with 2 bases between them. This CDR3 spans 11 amino acids. The germline CDR1 and CDR2 sequences are SGHAT and FQNNGV. CDR3 protein: CASSLGYGYTF. In DNA form, the CDR3 reads TGTGCCAGCAGCTTAGGTTATGGCTACACCTTC.

The sample holds one count of this clone. This chain uses TRBV5-1 with TRBJ2-5, with D uncertain. V was shortened by 0 bases and J by 1 base, with 7 bases between the two germline ends. The CDR3 is made up of 14 amino acids. The V gene's germline CDR1 is SGHRS and CDR2 YFSETQ. Written as DNA, the CDR3 is TGCGCCAGCAGCTTGGGCGGAGCCCAAGAGACCCAGTACTTC. Translation: CASSLGGAQETQYF.